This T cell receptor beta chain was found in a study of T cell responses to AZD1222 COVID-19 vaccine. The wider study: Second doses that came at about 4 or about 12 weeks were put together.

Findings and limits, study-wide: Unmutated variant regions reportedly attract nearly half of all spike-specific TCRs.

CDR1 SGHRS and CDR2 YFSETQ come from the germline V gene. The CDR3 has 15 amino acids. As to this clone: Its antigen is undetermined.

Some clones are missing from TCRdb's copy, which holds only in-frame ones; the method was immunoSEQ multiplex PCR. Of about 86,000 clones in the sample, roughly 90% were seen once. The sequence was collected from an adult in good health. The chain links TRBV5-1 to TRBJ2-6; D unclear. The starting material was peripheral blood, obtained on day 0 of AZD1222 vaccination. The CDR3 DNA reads TGCGCTGGAAAGGGCTTTACCTCTGGGGCCAACGTCCTGACTTTC. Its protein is CAGKGFTSGANVLTF.